This T cell receptor (beta chain) comes out of a study of OX40 agonist ivuxolimab in advanced cancers. About the study: Patients with prior anti-PD-1, anti-PD-L1 or anti-CTLA-4 therapy were eligible; roughly 41% had some. Findings of the study overall: CD4+ and CD8+ T cells in blood underwent clonal expansion by week 6 at 0.1 to 3.0 mg/kg.

TCRdb's copy holds only in-frame clones and misses some; the assay was immunoSEQ multiplex PCR. Here the sample spans about 65,000 clones, around 90% being singletons. Prior autoimmune disease or systemic immunosuppression barred patients. Comment on this clone: Its cognate antigen is unknown.

The V and J ends lost 7 bases and 1 base respectively, with 8 bases between them. This CDR3 contains 12 residues. Germline V gene sequence: CDR1 SGHNT, CDR2 YYREEE (reference sequence). This TCR came from an adult with an advanced solid tumor such as melanoma, head and neck, liver or kidney cancer. The chain combines TRBV5-4 with TRBJ1-1; D unclear. The sample here was CD4+ or CD8+ T cells sorted from blood, taken in a trial of the OX40 agonist ivuxolimab. For the CDR3, the DNA is TGTGCCAGCGGGATTGGGAACACTGAAGCTTTCTTT. It yields the protein CASGIGNTEAFF.